This is a list of T cell receptor beta chains from one sample in a study of CD8+CD57+ T cells in acquired aplastic anemia. TCRdb reprocessed the reads via MiXCR and lists one record per CDR3 protein. Of 42,000 or so distinct CDR3 sequences in the sample, about 65% were seen once. Input material: sorted CD4+, CD8+, or CD8+CD57+ T cells (not recorded which) from PBMCs. The origin of the receptors is a human donor in good health, serving as a control. CDR3s leave out the opening cysteine and the closing phenylalanine or tryptophan. The order of the fields is J gene, D gene, V gene, CDR3 protein. D genes are given only for firm matches.

TRBJ2-5	.	TRBV7-2	ASSLAGRPQETQY
TRBJ2-7	TRBD1	TRBV29-1	SVDVTGESSYEQY
TRBJ2-5	.	TRBV12-3/TRBV12-4	ASTAQSQETQY
TRBJ1-6	.	TRBV6-1	ASSEGHDNSPLH
TRBJ1-2	TRBD1	TRBV9	ASSVGQGGGYT
TRBJ2-5	TRBD2	TRBV20-1	SAFSGGRQETQY
TRBJ2-1	TRBD2	TRBV20-1	SARPTSGGDYNEQF
TRBJ2-3	TRBD1	TRBV7-8	ASSPGQGLTDTQY
TRBJ1-4	TRBD1	TRBV24-1	ATSAWGTGGAGEKLF
TRBJ2-7	TRBD2	TRBV19	ASSPPGTSGTLAYEQY
TRBJ1-2	TRBD1	TRBV25-1	ASRPRTGEGYGYT
TRBJ1-1	TRBD1	TRBV2	ASTLNREGAQTEAF
TRBJ2-7	.	TRBV14	ASSYQQGAYEQY
TRBJ2-3	.	TRBV11-1	ASSLAKGNTDTQY
TRBJ2-4	.	TRBV14	ASSQGRQEIAKNIQY
TRBJ2-3	.	TRBV10-3	AIRDVASDTQY
TRBJ1-2	TRBD1	TRBV10-3	AISPGTVGNGYT
TRBJ2-1	.	TRBV5-1	ASSWPSTGRGNEQF
TRBJ1-2	.	TRBV2	ASSDRGYT
TRBJ2-3	.	TRBV9	ASSRDITRTDTQY
TRBJ1-5	.	TRBV3-1	ASSQDLGGGQPQH
TRBJ2-7	TRBD1	TRBV20-1	SARNPGQGGVEQY